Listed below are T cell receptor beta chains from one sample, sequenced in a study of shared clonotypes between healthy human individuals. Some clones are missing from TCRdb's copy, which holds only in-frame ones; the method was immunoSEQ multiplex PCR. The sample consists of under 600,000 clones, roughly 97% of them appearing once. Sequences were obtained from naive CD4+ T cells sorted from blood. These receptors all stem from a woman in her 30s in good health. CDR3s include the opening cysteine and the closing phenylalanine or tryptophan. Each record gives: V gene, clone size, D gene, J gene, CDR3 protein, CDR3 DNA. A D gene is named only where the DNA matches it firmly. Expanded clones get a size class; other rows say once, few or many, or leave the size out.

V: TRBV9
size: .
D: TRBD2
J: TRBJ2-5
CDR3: CASSVASGRIGETQYF
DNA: TGTGCCAGCAGCGTAGCTAGCGGGAGAATTGGAGAGACCCAGTACTTC

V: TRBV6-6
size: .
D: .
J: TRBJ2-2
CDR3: CASRGGGGELFF
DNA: TGTGCCAGCAGAGGGGGGGGCGGGGAGCTGTTTTTT

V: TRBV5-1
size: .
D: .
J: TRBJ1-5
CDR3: CASSTEAGSGQPQHF
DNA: TGCGCCAGCAGCACCGAAGCAGGGTCCGGTCAGCCCCAGCATTTT

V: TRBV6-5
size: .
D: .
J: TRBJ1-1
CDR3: CASSSDALWTNTEAFF
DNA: TGTGCCAGCAGTTCCGATGCATTATGGACGAACACTGAAGCTTTCTTT

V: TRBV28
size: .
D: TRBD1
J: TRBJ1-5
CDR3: CASSSPGTGNQPQHF
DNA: TGTGCCAGCAGTTCACCCGGGACAGGGAATCAGCCCCAGCATTTT

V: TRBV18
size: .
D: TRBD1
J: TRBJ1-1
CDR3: CASSPQRIDRETFF
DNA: TGTGCCAGCTCACCCCAGCGGATTGACAGGGAAACTTTCTTT

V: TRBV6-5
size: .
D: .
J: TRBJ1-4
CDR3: CASRRSFVINEKLFF
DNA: TGTGCCAGCAGGAGAAGCTTTGTAATTAATGAAAAACTGTTTTTT

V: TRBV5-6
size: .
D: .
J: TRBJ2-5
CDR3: CASSLVSLLKETQYF
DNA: TGTGCCAGCAGCTTGGTGTCCCTATTGAAAGAGACCCAGTACTTC

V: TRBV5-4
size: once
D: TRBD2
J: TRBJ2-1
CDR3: CASSLSTSGRARSSYNEQFF
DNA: TGTGCCAGCAGCTTGTCGACTAGCGGGAGGGCCCGTTCCTCCTACAATGAGCAGTTCTTC

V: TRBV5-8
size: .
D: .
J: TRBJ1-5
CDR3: CASSVPGQRKRNQPQHF
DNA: TGTGCCAGCAGCGTTCCGGGACAAAGAAAGAGGAATCAGCCCCAGCATTTT

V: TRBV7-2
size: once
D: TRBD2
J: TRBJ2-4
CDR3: CASSPAGVAKNIQYF
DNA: TGTGCCAGCAGCCCGGCGGGAGTTGCCAAAAACATTCAGTACTTC

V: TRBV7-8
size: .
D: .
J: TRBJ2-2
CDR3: CASSPRTGELFF
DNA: TGTGCCAGCAGCCCGCGCACCGGGGAGCTGTTTTTT

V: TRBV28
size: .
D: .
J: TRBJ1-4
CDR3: CASSLGGGDEKLFF
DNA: TGTGCCAGCAGTTTAGGAGGGGGGGATGAAAAACTGTTTTTT

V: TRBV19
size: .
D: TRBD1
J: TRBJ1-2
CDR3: CASQQGGLGGYTF
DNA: TGTGCCAGCCAACAGGGGGGCCTGGGGGGCTACACCTTC

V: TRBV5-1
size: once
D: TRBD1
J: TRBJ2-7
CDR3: CASSLAGTGGFEQYF
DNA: TGCGCCAGCAGTTTAGCCGGGACAGGGGGCTTCGAGCAGTACTTC

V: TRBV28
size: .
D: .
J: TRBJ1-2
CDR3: CASSPGQLGYTF
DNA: TGTGCCAGCAGCCCCGGACAGTTGGGCTACACCTTC

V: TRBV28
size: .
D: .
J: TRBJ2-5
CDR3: CASSSPALGEETQYF
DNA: TGTGCCAGCAGTTCGCCCGCCCTGGGGGAAGAGACCCAGTACTTC

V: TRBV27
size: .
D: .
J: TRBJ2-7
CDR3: CASSLLLPDTKSSYEQYF
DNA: TGTGCCAGCAGTTTATTGTTGCCAGATACAAAGAGCTCCTACGAGCAGTACTTC

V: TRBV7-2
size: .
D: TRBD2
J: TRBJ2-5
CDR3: CASSHRIIAGAETQYF
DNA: TGTGCCAGCAGCCACCGAATTATAGCGGGAGCAGAGACCCAGTACTTC

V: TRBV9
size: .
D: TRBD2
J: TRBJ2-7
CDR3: CASSVSGGSLEQYF
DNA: TGTGCCAGCAGCGTCAGCGGGGGAAGTTTAGAGCAGTACTTC

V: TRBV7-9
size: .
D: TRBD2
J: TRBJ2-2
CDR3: CASSFLAGGNTGELFF
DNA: TGTGCCAGCAGCTTTCTAGCGGGAGGGAACACCGGGGAGCTGTTTTTT

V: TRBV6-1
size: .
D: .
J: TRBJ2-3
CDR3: CASSGGDGTDTQYF
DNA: TGTGCCAGCAGTGGGGGGGACGGGACAGATACGCAGTATTTT

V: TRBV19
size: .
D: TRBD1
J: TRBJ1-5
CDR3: CASTPPGQGNQPQHF
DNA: TGTGCCAGTACCCCACCCGGACAGGGGAATCAGCCCCAGCATTTT

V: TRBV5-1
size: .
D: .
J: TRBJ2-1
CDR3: CASSLAEGGQFF
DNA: TGCGCCAGCAGCTTGGCAGAGGGAGGGCAGTTCTTC

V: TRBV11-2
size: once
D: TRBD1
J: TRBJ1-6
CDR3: CASSPAGTGNSPLHF
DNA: TGTGCCAGCAGCCCGGCCGGGACAGGGAATTCACCCCTCCACTTT

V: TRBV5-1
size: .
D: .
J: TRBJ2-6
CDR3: CASSLGLGASSGANVLTF
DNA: TGCGCCAGCAGCTTGGGGCTGGGCGCCAGCTCTGGGGCCAACGTCCTGACTTTC

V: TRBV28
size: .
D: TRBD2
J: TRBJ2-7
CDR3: CASRAGTSINEQYF
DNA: TGTGCCAGCAGGGCCGGGACTAGTATCAACGAGCAGTACTTC

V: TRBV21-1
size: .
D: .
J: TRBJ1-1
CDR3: CASSPSLVEAFF
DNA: TGTGCCAGCAGCCCCTCCCTAGTTGAAGCTTTCTTT

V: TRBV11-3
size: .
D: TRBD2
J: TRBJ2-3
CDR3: CASSFLRETDTQYF
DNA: TGTGCCAGCAGCTTCTTGCGGGAGACAGATACGCAGTATTTT

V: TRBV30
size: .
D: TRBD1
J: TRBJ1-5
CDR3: CAWSGGQGDNQPQHF
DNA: TGTGCCTGGAGTGGGGGCCAGGGGGACAATCAGCCCCAGCATTTT

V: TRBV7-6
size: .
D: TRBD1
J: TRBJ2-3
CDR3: CASSSRDRGHYTQYF
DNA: TGTGCCAGCAGCTCCCGGGACAGGGGGCACTATACGCAGTATTTT

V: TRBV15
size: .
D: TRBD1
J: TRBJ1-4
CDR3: CATSRDRGRNEKLFF
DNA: TGTGCCACCAGCAGAGATAGGGGGCGGAATGAAAAACTGTTTTTT

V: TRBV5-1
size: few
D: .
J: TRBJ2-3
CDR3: CASSFGGTDTQYF
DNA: TGCGCCAGCAGCTTCGGGGGAACAGATACGCAGTATTTT

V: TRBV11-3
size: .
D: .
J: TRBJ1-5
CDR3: CASSLGGGRYQPQHF
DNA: TGTGCCAGCAGCTTAGGAGGCGGCCGGTATCAGCCCCAGCATTTT

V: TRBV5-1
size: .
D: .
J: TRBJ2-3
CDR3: CASSLYFDSGTDTQYF
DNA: TGCGCCAGCAGCTTGTATTTCGATTCTGGCACAGATACGCAGTATTTT

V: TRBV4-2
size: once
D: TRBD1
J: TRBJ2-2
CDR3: CASSPKGGTGGHTGELFF
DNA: TGTGCCAGCAGCCCAAAGGGGGGCACAGGGGGCCACACCGGGGAGCTGTTTTTT

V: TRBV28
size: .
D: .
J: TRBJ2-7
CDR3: CASSFIARSAYEQYF
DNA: TGTGCCAGCAGTTTCATCGCTAGGAGTGCCTACGAGCAGTACTTC

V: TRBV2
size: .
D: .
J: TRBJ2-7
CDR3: CASIHPRSRGIYEQYF
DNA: TGTGCCAGCATCCACCCCAGGAGCAGGGGAATCTACGAGCAGTACTTC

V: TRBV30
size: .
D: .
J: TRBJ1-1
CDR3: CAWGTSRAGTTEAFF
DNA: TGTGCCTGGGGGACCTCGAGGGCAGGGACCACTGAAGCTTTCTTT

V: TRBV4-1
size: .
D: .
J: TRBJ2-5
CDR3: CASSQDFSGARETQYF
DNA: TGCGCCAGCAGCCAAGATTTTTCGGGGGCCAGAGAGACCCAGTACTTC

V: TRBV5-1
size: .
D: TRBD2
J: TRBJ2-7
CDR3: CASRVGGRADPYEQYF
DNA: TGCGCCAGCAGGGTCGGCGGGAGGGCTGACCCCTACGAGCAGTACTTC

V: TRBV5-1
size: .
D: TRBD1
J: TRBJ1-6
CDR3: CASSLSQGAGSPLHF
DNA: TGCGCCAGCAGCTTGTCACAGGGGGCTGGTTCACCCCTCCACTTT

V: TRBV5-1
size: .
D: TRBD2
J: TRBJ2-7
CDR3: CASSHGTSGTGEQYF
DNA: TGCGCCAGCAGCCACGGGACTAGCGGGACGGGCGAGCAGTACTTC

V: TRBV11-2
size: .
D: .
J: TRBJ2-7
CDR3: CASSLDKSPGTYEQYF
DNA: TGTGCCAGCAGCTTAGATAAGAGTCCAGGTACCTACGAGCAGTACTTC

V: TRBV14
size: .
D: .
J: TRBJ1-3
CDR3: CASSMHVGRNTIYF
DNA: TGTGCCAGCAGCATGCATGTGGGGCGGAACACCATATATTTT

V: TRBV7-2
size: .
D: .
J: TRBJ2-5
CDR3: CASSPLTSVPPETQYF
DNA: TGTGCCAGCAGCCCCCTGACTAGTGTACCTCCAGAGACCCAGTACTTC

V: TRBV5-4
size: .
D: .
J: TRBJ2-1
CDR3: CASNSADAPYNEQFF
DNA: TGTGCCAGCAACTCGGCAGACGCACCCTACAATGAGCAGTTCTTC

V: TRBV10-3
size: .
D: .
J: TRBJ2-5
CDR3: CAISESGVQETQYF
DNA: TGTGCCATCAGTGAGTCGGGCGTTCAAGAGACCCAGTACTTC

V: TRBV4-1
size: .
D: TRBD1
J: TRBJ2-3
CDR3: CASSHPGTGDTDTQYF
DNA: TGCGCCAGCAGCCACCCCGGGACAGGGGACACAGATACGCAGTATTTT

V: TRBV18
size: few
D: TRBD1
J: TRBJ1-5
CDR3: CASSPPDRAQAPQHF
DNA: TGTGCCAGCTCACCACCGGACAGGGCCCAGGCGCCCCAGCATTTT

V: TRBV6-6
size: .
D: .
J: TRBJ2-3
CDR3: CASSPTGRMVDTQYF
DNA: TGTGCCAGCAGTCCGACAGGCCGAATGGTGGATACGCAGTATTTT

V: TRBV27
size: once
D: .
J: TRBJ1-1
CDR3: CASRQYTGSEAFF
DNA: TGTGCCAGCAGGCAATACACAGGGTCTGAAGCTTTCTTT

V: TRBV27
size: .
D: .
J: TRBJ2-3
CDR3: CASSLSGSLALDTQYF
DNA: TGTGCCAGCAGTTTATCGGGCTCATTAGCGTTAGATACGCAGTATTTT

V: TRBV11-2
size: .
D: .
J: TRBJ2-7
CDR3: CASSLGRLLLGEQYF
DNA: TGTGCCAGCAGCTTAGGCCGCCTACTCCTCGGGGAGCAGTACTTC

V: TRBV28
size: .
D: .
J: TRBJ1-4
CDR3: CASTVRTATNEKLFF
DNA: TGTGCCAGCACCGTAAGGACAGCAACTAATGAAAAACTGTTTTTT

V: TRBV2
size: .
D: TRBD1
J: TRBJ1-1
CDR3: CASSYIDRGLGAFF
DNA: TGTGCCAGCAGTTATATAGACAGGGGGCTGGGAGCTTTCTTT

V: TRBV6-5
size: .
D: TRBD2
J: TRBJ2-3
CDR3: CASSYLIAGGRDTQYF
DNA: TGTGCCAGCAGTTACCTAATAGCGGGAGGTCGGGATACGCAGTATTTT